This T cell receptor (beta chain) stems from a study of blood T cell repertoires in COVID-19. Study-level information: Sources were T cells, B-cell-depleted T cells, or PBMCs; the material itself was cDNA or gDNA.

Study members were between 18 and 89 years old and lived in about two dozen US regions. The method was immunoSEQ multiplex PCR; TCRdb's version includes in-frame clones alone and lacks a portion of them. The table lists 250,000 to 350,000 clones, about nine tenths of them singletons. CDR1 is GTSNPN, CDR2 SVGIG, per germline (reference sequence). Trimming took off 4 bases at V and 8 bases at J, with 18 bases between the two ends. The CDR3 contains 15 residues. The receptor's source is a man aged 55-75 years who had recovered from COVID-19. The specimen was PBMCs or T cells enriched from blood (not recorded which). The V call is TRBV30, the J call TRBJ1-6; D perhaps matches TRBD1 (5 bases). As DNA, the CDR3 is TGTGCCTGGAAAAGAGCGGGGCTTAGGGATTCACCCCTCCACTTT. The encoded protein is CAWKRAGLRDSPLHF.